The clone carrying this T cell receptor (beta chain) has ten or more counts. These data belong to a study of blood T cells in healthy people across ages. A second PCR, run for 7 to 11 cycles, used a sample-barcoded 5' primer plus a J-beta primer mix. In TCRdb, the 5' RACE reads were re-called with MiXCR into one record per CDR3 protein. The repertoire holds about 1.1 million distinct CDR3 sequences, with more than 30% as singletons. Sequences were obtained from blood. The receptor's source is a man younger than 30 in good health.

CDR3 loop: CASSRDLANTGELFF. The CDR3 nucleotides are TGTGCCAGCAGCCGGGACCTAGCGAACACCGGGGAGCTGTTTTTT. The genes are TRBV7-9 and TRBJ2-2, with D perhaps being TRBD1 or TRBD2 (5 bases each). CDR3 size: 15 residues. Germline V gene sequence: CDR1 SEHNR, CDR2 FQNEAQ (reference sequence). Trimming took 5 bases from V and 0 from J, leaving 10 bases between them.